Below, one TCR beta chain is given with its context. What it binds is unknown. Template material for amplifying TCR beta CDR3 regions consisted of RNA transcripts. The HTBI primer set served for first-round RT-PCR of the TCR CDR3. Each CDR3 protein is one row after TCRdb ran MiXCR on the multiplex PCR reads. The data contain hundreds of thousands of distinct CDR3 sequences, over 11% of them singletons. Germline values: CDR1 MDHEN, CDR2 SYDVKM. V lost 7 bases, J lost 5 bases, and 11 bases stayed unmatched. CDR3 length: 15 residues. This specimen belongs to a study of T cells in Graves' hyperthyroidism and ophthalmopathy. Looking at the study overall: Staff took peripheral blood when the initial diagnosis was made, before any treatment began. Study results and limitations: Ophthalmopathy was predicted by the model a median of approximately 6.6 months ahead of onset. Most expanded thyroid clonotypes above 0.001 also appeared in blood.

The PBMCs studied were ones that came from 9 to 10 ml fresh peripheral blood. The chain has TRBV28 and TRBJ2-5, with TRBD1 matching over 9 bases. This clonotype originated in a man in his forties or fifties with Graves' ophthalmopathy. The sample was blood. Written as DNA, the CDR3 is TGTGCCAGCACCCCCGGGACAGGGAGTGCGGAGACCCAGTACTTC. Residues: CASTPGTGSAETQYF.